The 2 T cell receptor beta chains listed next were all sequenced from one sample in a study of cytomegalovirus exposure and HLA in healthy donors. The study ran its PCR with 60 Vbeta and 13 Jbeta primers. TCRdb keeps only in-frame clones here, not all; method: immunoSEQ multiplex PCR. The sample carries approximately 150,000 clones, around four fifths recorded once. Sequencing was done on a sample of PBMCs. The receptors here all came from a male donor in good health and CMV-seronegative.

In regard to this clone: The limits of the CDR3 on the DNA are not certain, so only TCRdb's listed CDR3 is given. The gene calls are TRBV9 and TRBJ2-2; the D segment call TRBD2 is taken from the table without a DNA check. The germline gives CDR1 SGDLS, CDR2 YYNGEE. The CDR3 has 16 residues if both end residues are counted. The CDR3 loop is CASSGPGGDSPGSCFF.

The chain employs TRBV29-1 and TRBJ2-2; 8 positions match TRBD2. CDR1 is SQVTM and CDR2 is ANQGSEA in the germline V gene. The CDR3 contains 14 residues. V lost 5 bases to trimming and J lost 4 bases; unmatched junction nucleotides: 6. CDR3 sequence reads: CSVKKREPTGELFF. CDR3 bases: TGCAGCGTTAAGAAGCGGGAGCCCACCGGGGAGCTGTTTTTT.